Listed below are T cell receptor beta chains from one sample, sequenced in a study of T cells in pancreatic ductal adenocarcinoma. Some clones are missing from TCRdb's copy, which holds only in-frame ones; the method was immunoSEQ multiplex PCR. The sample lists about 30,000 clones; 90% to 95% were seen once. The sample consisted of PBMCs. Receptors originate from a human donor with pancreatic ductal adenocarcinoma. Each CDR3 is given with its conserved first and last residue. Each record gives: J gene, clone size, D gene, V gene, CDR3 DNA, CDR3 protein. D genes are given only for firm matches. A row's size may be missing; if present it is once, few, many or a size class.

>TRBJ2-2|-|-|TRBV6-4
TGTGCCAGCAGTGCGGGACGGGACACCGGGGAGCTGTTTTTT
CASSAGRDTGELFF
>TRBJ2-5|once|TRBD2|TRBV7-7
TGCCTGCGGGAGGCAGAGACCCAGTACTTC
CLREAETQYF
>TRBJ2-7|few|-|TRBV2
TGTGCCAGCAGTGAGTCGCCAAACCGACAGTCCTACGAGCAGTACTTC
CASSESPNRQSYEQYF
>TRBJ2-1|-|-|TRBV28
TGTGCCAGCAGGAGAAGGGTAGTGACTAAACTATCCTCCTACAATGAGCAGTTCTTC
CASRRRVVTKLSSYNEQFF
>TRBJ1-5|once|-|TRBV5-1
TGCGCCAGCAGCGCCGGGCCCGGGACTGCTATTACCCAGCATTTT
CASSAGPGTAITQHF
>TRBJ2-2|-|TRBD1|TRBV5-4
TGTGCCAGCAGCTGGGACAGGGGATTCGGGGAGCTGTTTTTT
CASSWDRGFGELFF
>TRBJ2-1|-|-|TRBV30
TGTGCCTGGAGTGGCGGAACCTCCTACAATGAGCAGTTCTTC
CAWSGGTSYNEQFF
>TRBJ2-1|-|-|TRBV7-3
TGTGCCAGCAGCCCCCTCCCTTGGCGGAGCTCCTACAATGAGCAGTTCTTC
CASSPLPWRSSYNEQFF
>TRBJ2-3|-|-|TRBV27
TGTGCCAGCAGTTTATCTGTAGCGCGCACAGATACGCAGTATTTT
CASSLSVARTDTQYF
>TRBJ2-7|-|-|TRBV6-6
TGTGCCAGCAGTTATAGGTCCGGGTACGAGCAGTACTTC
CASSYRSGYEQYF
>TRBJ1-1|few|-|TRBV4-1
TGCGCCAGCAGCCAAGATATTGGCAAAGGGCGCTTGGCTTTCTTT
CASSQDIGKGRLAFF
>TRBJ2-7|-|TRBD1|TRBV10-1
TGCGCCAGGGACAGGGGGCTCTACGAGCAGTACTTC
CARDRGLYEQYF
>TRBJ1-5|-|-|TRBV19
TGTGCCAGTAGTATCCCCGGGTTGCAGCCCCAGCATTTT
CASSIPGLQPQHF
>TRBJ1-1|-|-|TRBV30
TGTGCCTGGAAGAGGGCGGACACTGAAGCTTTCTTT
CAWKRADTEAFF
>TRBJ2-7|-|TRBD2|TRBV5-1
TGCGCCAGCAGCTTGAAGACTAGCGGGCTATACGAGCAGTACTTC
CASSLKTSGLYEQYF
>TRBJ2-2|-|-|TRBV15
TGTGCCACCAGCAGACCCCATACCGGGGAGCTGTTTTTT
CATSRPHTGELFF
>TRBJ2-1|-|-|TRBV2
TGTGCCAGCAGAGCTTACGGTGAGCAGTTCTTC
CASRAYGEQFF
>TRBJ2-1|-|TRBD2|TRBV19
TGTGCCAGTAGTAAAGCGGGAGGAACGGGTGAGCAGTTCTTC
CASSKAGGTGEQFF
>TRBJ2-1|-|-|TRBV6-6
TGTGCCAGCAGTCCTTCAACAAGTCCCAATGAGCAGTTCTTC
CASSPSTSPNEQFF
>TRBJ1-3|-|-|TRBV11-2
TGTGCCAGCAGCTTAGTCGGGCAGTTCTCTGGAAACACCATATATTTT
CASSLVGQFSGNTIYF
>TRBJ2-1|-|TRBD2|TRBV30
TGTGCCTGGCTGAGCGGGAGAAGCTATAATGAGCAGTTCTTC
CAWLSGRSYNEQFF
>TRBJ2-2|-|-|TRBV11-3
TGTGCCAGCAGCTTAGAAGTCCAAACCGGGGAGCTGTTTTTT
CASSLEVQTGELFF
>TRBJ1-1|-|TRBD1|TRBV2
TGTGCCAGCAGTGTTCGGACAGGGGGCACTGAAGCTTTCTTT
CASSVRTGGTEAFF
>TRBJ2-7|-|TRBD1|TRBV11-1
TGTGCCAGCAGCTTCTCGGACAGGGATTACGAGCAGTACTTC
CASSFSDRDYEQYF
>TRBJ2-2|-|TRBD1|TRBV7-2
TGTGCCAGCAGTACTTCCGGGACAGTCAACACCGGGGAGCTGTTTTTT
CASSTSGTVNTGELFF
>TRBJ2-1|once|-|TRBV9
TGTGCCAGCAGCGTTCGCGACGTATACAATGAGCAGTTCTTC
CASSVRDVYNEQFF
>TRBJ1-6|-|TRBD1|TRBV25-1
TGTGCCAGCAAGAACCCCGGGACAGGAAATTCACCCCTCCACTTT
CASKNPGTGNSPLHF
>TRBJ1-2|-|TRBD1|TRBV6-1
TGTGCCAGCAGTGAACAGGGGGCGAATGGCTACACCTTC
CASSEQGANGYTF
>TRBJ2-3|-|-|TRBV7-2
TGTGCCAGCAGCGACGTCAGGGGAATGAGTACGCAGTATTTT
CASSDVRGMSTQYF